This TCR beta chain was captured by sequencing in a study of identical twins. Unique molecular identifiers were present on the cDNA, which also gained a universal primer site by template switching. MiXCR, run by TCRdb on the 5' RACE reads, gives a single entry per CDR3 protein. The sample records hundreds of thousands of distinct CDR3 sequences, 7.5% being singletons. This clonotype was picked up many times. The antigen remains undetermined. Per germline, CDR1 SGHAT and CDR2 FQDESV (reference sequence). This CDR3 comprises 17 residues. The V and J ends lost 1 base and 1 base, in that order; junction bases with no gene match: 8. General study results and limits: Conclusions came from cross-sectional statistical analysis, not from following the same donors.

The data were also submitted as part of a second study, on yellow fever vaccine responses in identical twins. Turning to that study: After vaccination, twins' T cell response reportedly seemed partly convergent, partly personalized.

The sample consisted of memory (CD45RO+) T cells sorted from blood. The receptor's source is a woman younger than 30 in good health. The chain employs TRBV11-1 and TRBJ2-5, with 8 bases that match TRBD2. CDR3 residues: CASSLGWSGGGQETQYF. DNA for the CDR3: TGTGCCAGCAGCTTAGGTTGGTCCGGGGGGGGCCAAGAGACCCAGTACTTC.